This T cell receptor beta chain comes out of a study of human versus mouse CDR3 diversity and MHC coevolution. Naive CD4 T cells, CD45RO-negative and CD62L-positive, were flow-sorted from PBMCs. Profiling relied on immunoSEQ multiplex PCR, and the TCRdb table lists in-frame clones only, not all of them. The profile shows 45,000 to 75,000 clones, roughly 94% of them singletons. The receptor was derived from a person between 55 and 70 years old in good health. The sequenced sample consisted of naive CD4+ T cells from blood. Subset noted: CD45RO-negative CD62L-positive naive CD4 T cells.

The CDR3 is CASSQVPGRQTQYF. The CDR3, as DNA: TGCGCCAGCAGCCAAGTGCCAGGGCGACAGACCCAGTACTTC. The chain links TRBV4-1 to TRBJ2-5; D might be TRBD1 (5 bases). The CDR3 extends over 14 amino acids. V was shortened by 1 base and J by 6 bases, with 12 bases between the two germline ends. Germline V CDR1 and CDR2: MGHRA, YSYEKL.